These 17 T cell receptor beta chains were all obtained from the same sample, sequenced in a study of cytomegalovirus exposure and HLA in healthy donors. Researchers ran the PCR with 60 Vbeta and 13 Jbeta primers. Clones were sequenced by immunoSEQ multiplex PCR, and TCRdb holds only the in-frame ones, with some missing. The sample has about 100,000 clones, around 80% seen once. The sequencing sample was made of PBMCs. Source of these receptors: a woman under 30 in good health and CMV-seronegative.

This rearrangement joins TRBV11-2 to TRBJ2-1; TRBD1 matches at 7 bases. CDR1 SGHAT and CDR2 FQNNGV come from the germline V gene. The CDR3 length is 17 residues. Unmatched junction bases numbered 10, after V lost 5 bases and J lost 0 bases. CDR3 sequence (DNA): TGTGCCAGCAGCGAGGTAGGGCAGGGGGACTCCTACAATGAGCAGTTCTTC. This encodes CASSEVGQGDSYNEQFF.

The CDR3 here is CASSLQGGAGELFF. DNA of the CDR3: TGTGCCAGCAGCTTACAGGGGGGTGCCGGGGAGCTGTTTTTT. The chain links TRBV7-3 to TRBJ2-2; weak D call: TRBD1 (7 bases). The V gene's germline CDR1 is SGHTA and CDR2 FQGTGA. Trimming shortened V by 2 bases and J by 6 bases, and 10 bases separated the two germline ends. CDR3 size: 14 residues.

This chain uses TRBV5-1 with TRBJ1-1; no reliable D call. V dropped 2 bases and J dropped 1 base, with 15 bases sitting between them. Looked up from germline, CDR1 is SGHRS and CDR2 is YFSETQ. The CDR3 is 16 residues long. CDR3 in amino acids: CASSFGREERNTEAFF. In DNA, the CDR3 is TGCGCCAGCAGCTTTGGTCGCGAAGAACGGAACACTGAAGCTTTCTTT.

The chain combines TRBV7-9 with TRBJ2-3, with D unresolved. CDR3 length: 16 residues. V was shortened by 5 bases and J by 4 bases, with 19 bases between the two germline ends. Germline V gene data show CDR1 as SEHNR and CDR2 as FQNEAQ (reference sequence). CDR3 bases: TGTGCCAGCAGCCCCGACGGTACATACCGGGCAGATACGCAGTATTTT. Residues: CASSPDGTYRADTQYF.

The chain's CDR3 is CASSRTLTGNEQFF. The CDR3, as DNA: TGCGCCAGCAGCCGCACATTGACAGGGAATGAGCAGTTCTTC. The rearrangement links TRBV4-3 to TRBJ2-1; 7 positions agree with TRBD1. CDR3 length: 14 amino acids. V gave up 4 bases and J gave up 7 bases; unmatched junction bases: 7. Germline V lookup: CDR1 LGHNA, CDR2 YSLEER.

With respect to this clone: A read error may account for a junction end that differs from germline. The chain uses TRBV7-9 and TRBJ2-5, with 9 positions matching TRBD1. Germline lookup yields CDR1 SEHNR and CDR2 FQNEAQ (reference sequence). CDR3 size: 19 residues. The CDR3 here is CSSSHNLPGQGLFQETQYF. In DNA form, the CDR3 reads TGTTCCAGCAGCCACAATCTACCGGGACAGGGACTTTTCCAAGAGACCCAGTACTTC.

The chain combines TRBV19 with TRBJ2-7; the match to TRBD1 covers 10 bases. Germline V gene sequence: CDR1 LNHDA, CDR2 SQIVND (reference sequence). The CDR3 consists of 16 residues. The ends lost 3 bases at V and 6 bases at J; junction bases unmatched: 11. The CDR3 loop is CASSIVGDRGRSEQYF. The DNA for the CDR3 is TGTGCCAGTAGTATCGTTGGAGACAGGGGGCGCTCCGAGCAGTACTTC.

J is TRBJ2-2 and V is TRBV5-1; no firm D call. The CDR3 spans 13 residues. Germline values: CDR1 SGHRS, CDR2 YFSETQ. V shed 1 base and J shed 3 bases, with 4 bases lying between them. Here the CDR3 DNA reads TGCGCCAGCAGCTTGTCGGACACCGGGGAGCTGTTTTTT. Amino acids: CASSLSDTGELFF.

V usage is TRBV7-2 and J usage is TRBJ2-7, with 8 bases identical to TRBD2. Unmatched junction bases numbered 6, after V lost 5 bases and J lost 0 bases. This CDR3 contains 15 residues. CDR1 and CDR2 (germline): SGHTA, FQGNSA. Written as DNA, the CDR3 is TGTGCCAGCAGCGATAAGCGGGGGAGCTCCTACGAGCAGTACTTC. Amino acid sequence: CASSDKRGSSYEQYF.

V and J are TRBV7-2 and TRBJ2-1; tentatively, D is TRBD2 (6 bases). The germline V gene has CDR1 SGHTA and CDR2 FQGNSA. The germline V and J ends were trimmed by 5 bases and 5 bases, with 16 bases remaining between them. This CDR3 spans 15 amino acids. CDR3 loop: CASSPHGGWDNEQFF. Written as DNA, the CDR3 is TGTGCCAGCAGCCCTCATGGGGGGTGGGACAATGAGCAGTTCTTC.

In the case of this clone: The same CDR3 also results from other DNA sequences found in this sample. CDR3 coding DNA: TGTGCCAGCAGCCTTAGACCGGGGGGGCTCCAAGAGACCCAGTACTTC. As protein: CASSLRPGGLQETQYF. This chain uses TRBV7-6 with TRBJ2-5; 8 nucleotides agree with TRBD2. Germline V gene sequence: CDR1 SGHVS, CDR2 FNYEAQ. The CDR3 runs 16 residues. V shed 5 bases, J shed 1 base, and the junction held 9 bases outside the gene matches.

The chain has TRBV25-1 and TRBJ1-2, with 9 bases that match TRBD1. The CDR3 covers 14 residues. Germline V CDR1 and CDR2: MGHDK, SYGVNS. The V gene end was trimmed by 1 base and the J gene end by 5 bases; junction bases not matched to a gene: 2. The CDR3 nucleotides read TGTGCCAGCAGTGAATGGGGACAGGGTTATGGCTACACCTTC. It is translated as CASSEWGQGYGYTF.

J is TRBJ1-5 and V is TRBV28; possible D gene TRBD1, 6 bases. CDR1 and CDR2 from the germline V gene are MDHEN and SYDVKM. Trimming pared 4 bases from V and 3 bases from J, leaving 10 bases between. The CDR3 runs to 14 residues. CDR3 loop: CASSYRDINQPQHF. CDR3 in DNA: TGTGCCAGCAGTTACCGGGACATCAATCAGCCCCAGCATTTT.

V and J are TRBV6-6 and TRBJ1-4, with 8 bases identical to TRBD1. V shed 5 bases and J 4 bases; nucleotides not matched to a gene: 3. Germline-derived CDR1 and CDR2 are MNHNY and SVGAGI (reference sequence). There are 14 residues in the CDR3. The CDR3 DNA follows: TGTGCCAGCAGTCCCGGACAGGGTAATGAAAAACTGTTTTTT. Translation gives CASSPGQGNEKLFF.

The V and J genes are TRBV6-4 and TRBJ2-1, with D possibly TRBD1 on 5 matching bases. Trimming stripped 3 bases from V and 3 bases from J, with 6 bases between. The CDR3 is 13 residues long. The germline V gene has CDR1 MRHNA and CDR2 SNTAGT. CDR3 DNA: TGTGCCAGCAGTGAAGGGGACTACAATGAGCAGTTCTTC. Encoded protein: CASSEGDYNEQFF.

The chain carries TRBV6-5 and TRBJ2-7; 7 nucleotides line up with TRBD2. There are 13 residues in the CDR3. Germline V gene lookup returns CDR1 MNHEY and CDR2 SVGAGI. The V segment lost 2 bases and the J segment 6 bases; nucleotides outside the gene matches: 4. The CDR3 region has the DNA TGTGCCAGCAGTTACCAGTCTAGCGGCGAGCAGTACTTC. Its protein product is CASSYQSSGEQYF.

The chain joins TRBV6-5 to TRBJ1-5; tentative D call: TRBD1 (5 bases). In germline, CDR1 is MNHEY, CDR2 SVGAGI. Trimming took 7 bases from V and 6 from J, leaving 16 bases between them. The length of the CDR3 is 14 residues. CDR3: CASTTGGKGQPQHF. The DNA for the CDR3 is TGTGCCAGCACCACGGGGGGTAAAGGTCAGCCCCAGCATTTT.